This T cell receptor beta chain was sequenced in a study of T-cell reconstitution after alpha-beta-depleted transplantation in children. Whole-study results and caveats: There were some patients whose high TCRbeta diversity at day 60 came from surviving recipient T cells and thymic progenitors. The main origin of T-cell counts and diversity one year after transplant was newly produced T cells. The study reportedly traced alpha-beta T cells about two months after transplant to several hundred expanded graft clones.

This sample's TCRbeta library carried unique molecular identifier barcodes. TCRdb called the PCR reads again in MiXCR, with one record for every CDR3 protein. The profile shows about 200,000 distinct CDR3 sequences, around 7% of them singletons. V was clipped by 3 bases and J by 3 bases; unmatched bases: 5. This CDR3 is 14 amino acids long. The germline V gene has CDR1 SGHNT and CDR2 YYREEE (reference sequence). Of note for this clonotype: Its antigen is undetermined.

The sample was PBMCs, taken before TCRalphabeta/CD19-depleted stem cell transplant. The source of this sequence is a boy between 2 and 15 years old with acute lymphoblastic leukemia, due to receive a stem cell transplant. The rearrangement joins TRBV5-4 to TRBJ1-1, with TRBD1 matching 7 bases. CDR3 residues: CASSYAGGDTEAFF. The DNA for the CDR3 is TGTGCCAGCAGCTACGCAGGGGGGGACACTGAAGCTTTCTTT.